The rows below give T cell receptor beta chains drawn from one sample of a study of regulatory T cells in long-lasting Graves disease. MiXCR was run by TCRdb on the multiplex PCR reads, yielding one entry per CDR3 protein. The sample records approximately 360,000 distinct CDR3 sequences, 10% to 15% being singletons. These sequences were also reported in another study, on T cells in Graves' hyperthyroidism and ophthalmopathy.

Sequenced here: peripheral blood mononuclear cells (PBMCs), sampled at new diagnosis, from a patient treated with antithyroid drugs. Every receptor here comes from a woman in her late teens or twenties with Graves disease. Each CDR3 is given with its conserved first and last residue. A D gene is named only where the DNA matches it firmly. Only part of the rows carry a size: once, few, many, or a class if the clone is expanded.

clone size: few
D gene: -
J gene: TRBJ2-7
CDR3 length: 11
V gene: TRBV29-1
CDR3 protein: CSVSDYYEQYF
CDR3 DNA: TGCAGCGTTTCGGACTACTACGAGCAGTACTTC

clone size: few
D gene: TRBD1
J gene: TRBJ1-6
CDR3 length: 14
V gene: TRBV20-1
CDR3 protein: CSARTGTGTSPLHF
CDR3 DNA: TGCAGTGCTAGAACAGGGACAGGGACTTCACCCCTCCACTTT

clone size: many
D gene: -
J gene: TRBJ2-2
CDR3 length: 15
V gene: TRBV7-3
CDR3 protein: CASSFLGMNTGELFF
CDR3 DNA: TGTGCCAGCAGCTTTCTAGGGATGAACACCGGGGAGCTGTTTTTT

clone size: -
D gene: -
J gene: TRBJ2-1
CDR3 length: 16
V gene: TRBV5-1
CDR3 protein: CASSLLRYTVDNEQFF
CDR3 DNA: TGCGCCAGCAGCTTGCTGAGGTATACAGTCGACAATGAGCAGTTCTTC

clone size: few
D gene: -
J gene: TRBJ1-5
CDR3 length: 16
V gene: TRBV5-8
CDR3 protein: CASSLIQSNSNQPQHF
CDR3 DNA: TGTGCCAGCAGCTTGATCCAGTCCAATAGCAATCAGCCCCAGCATTTT

clone size: many
D gene: -
J gene: TRBJ2-5
CDR3 length: 14
V gene: TRBV12-3/TRBV12-4
CDR3 protein: CASSLYPGIKTQYF
CDR3 DNA: TGTGCCAGCAGTTTATATCCAGGGATAAAGACCCAGTACTTC

clone size: many
D gene: -
J gene: TRBJ2-1
CDR3 length: 15
V gene: TRBV5-6
CDR3 protein: CASSFWAFFYNEQFF
CDR3 DNA: TGTGCCAGCAGCTTTTGGGCGTTCTTCTACAATGAGCAGTTCTTC

clone size: many
D gene: TRBD1
J gene: TRBJ2-1
CDR3 length: 15
V gene: TRBV5-1
CDR3 protein: CASRPDGQANNEQFF
CDR3 DNA: TGCGCCAGCAGACCAGATGGACAGGCCAACAATGAGCAGTTCTTC

clone size: few
D gene: TRBD1
J gene: TRBJ2-5
CDR3 length: 18
V gene: TRBV4-3
CDR3 protein: CASSQDLFQGGQQETQYF
CDR3 DNA: TGCGCCAGCAGCCAAGATCTTTTTCAAGGGGGCCAACAAGAGACCCAGTACTTC

clone size: few
D gene: -
J gene: TRBJ2-2
CDR3 length: 16
V gene: TRBV4-3
CDR3 protein: CASSQEGHLFSGELFF
CDR3 DNA: TGCGCCAGCAGCCAAGAGGGACACCTTTTTTCCGGGGAGCTGTTTTTT

clone size: many
D gene: -
J gene: TRBJ2-1
CDR3 length: 14
V gene: TRBV6-2/TRBV6-3
CDR3 protein: CASSSGRDYNEQFF
CDR3 DNA: TGTGCCAGCAGTAGCGGCCGCGATTACAATGAGCAGTTCTTC

clone size: many
D gene: TRBD1
J gene: TRBJ2-5
CDR3 length: 14
V gene: TRBV2
CDR3 protein: CASRTQGSGETQYF
CDR3 DNA: TGTGCCAGCAGGACACAGGGGAGTGGAGAGACCCAGTACTTC

clone size: many
D gene: -
J gene: TRBJ2-3
CDR3 length: 14
V gene: TRBV20-1
CDR3 protein: CSANGAPDTDTQYF
CDR3 DNA: TGCAGTGCCAACGGGGCGCCCGACACAGATACGCAGTATTTT

clone size: -
D gene: -
J gene: TRBJ2-1
CDR3 length: 14
V gene: TRBV4-1
CDR3 protein: CASREARSYNEQSF
CDR3 DNA: TGCGCCAGCAGGGAGGCACGCTCCTACAATGAGCAGTCCTTC

clone size: many
D gene: -
J gene: TRBJ2-1
CDR3 length: 11
V gene: TRBV12-3/TRBV12-4
CDR3 protein: CASSFYNEQFF
CDR3 DNA: TGTGCCAGCAGCTTTTACAATGAGCAGTTCTTC

clone size: few
D gene: -
J gene: TRBJ2-1
CDR3 length: 16
V gene: TRBV6-2/TRBV6-3
CDR3 protein: CASTLLWGHGYNEQFF
CDR3 DNA: TGTGCCAGCACCCTTCTGTGGGGACACGGCTACAATGAGCAGTTCTTC

clone size: many
D gene: -
J gene: TRBJ2-5
CDR3 length: 15
V gene: TRBV9
CDR3 protein: CASSPTRGVQETQYF
CDR3 DNA: TGTGCCAGCAGCCCAACTAGAGGCGTCCAAGAGACCCAGTACTTC

clone size: many
D gene: TRBD2
J gene: TRBJ2-1
CDR3 length: 17
V gene: TRBV29-1
CDR3 protein: CSVEGLAGGFSYNEQFF
CDR3 DNA: TGCAGCGTTGAAGGTCTAGCGGGAGGATTCTCCTACAATGAGCAGTTCTTC

clone size: many
D gene: -
J gene: TRBJ2-7
CDR3 length: 12
V gene: TRBV28
CDR3 protein: CASSSGLYEQYF
CDR3 DNA: TGTGCCAGCAGTTCAGGGCTCTACGAGCAGTACTTC

clone size: many
D gene: -
J gene: TRBJ1-6
CDR3 length: 12
V gene: TRBV7-8
CDR3 protein: CASSGRNSPLHF
CDR3 DNA: TGTGCCAGTTCCGGACGAAATTCACCCCTCCACTTT

clone size: many
D gene: -
J gene: TRBJ1-5
CDR3 length: 12
V gene: TRBV27
CDR3 protein: CASRNSNQPQHF
CDR3 DNA: TGTGCCAGCAGGAATAGCAATCAGCCCCAGCATTTT

clone size: -
D gene: -
J gene: TRBJ2-2
CDR3 length: 18
V gene: TRBV24-1
CDR3 protein: CATSAPSGSGSNTGELFF
CDR3 DNA: TGTGCCACCAGTGCTCCCTCAGGCTCGGGGTCGAACACCGGGGAGCTGTTTTTT

clone size: many
D gene: TRBD1
J gene: TRBJ1-5
CDR3 length: 14
V gene: TRBV6-2/TRBV6-3
CDR3 protein: CASSNDRVDQPQHF
CDR3 DNA: TGTGCCAGCAGTAACGACAGGGTAGATCAGCCCCAGCATTTT

clone size: few
D gene: TRBD1
J gene: TRBJ2-3
CDR3 length: 18
V gene: TRBV20-1
CDR3 protein: CSARDRYRGKLNADTQYF
CDR3 DNA: TGCAGTGCTAGAGATCGATACAGGGGGAAACTTAATGCAGATACGCAGTATTTT

clone size: few
D gene: -
J gene: TRBJ1-1
CDR3 length: 16
V gene: TRBV28
CDR3 protein: CASSLEPGAGDTEAFF
CDR3 DNA: TGTGCCAGCAGTTTGGAGCCGGGGGCAGGGGACACTGAAGCTTTCTTT

clone size: many
D gene: TRBD2
J gene: TRBJ2-1
CDR3 length: 18
V gene: TRBV5-8
CDR3 protein: CASSPGLAGISSYNEQFF
CDR3 DNA: TGTGCCAGCAGCCCGGGACTAGCGGGGATTAGCTCCTACAATGAGCAGTTCTTC

clone size: many
D gene: TRBD2
J gene: TRBJ2-1
CDR3 length: 14
V gene: TRBV20-1
CDR3 protein: CSAQLAGGRNEQFF
CDR3 DNA: TGCAGTGCTCAACTAGCGGGAGGTCGCAATGAGCAGTTCTTC

clone size: many
D gene: -
J gene: TRBJ1-5
CDR3 length: 13
V gene: TRBV7-2
CDR3 protein: CASSSGRQGRQHF
CDR3 DNA: TGTGCCAGCAGCTCAGGAAGGCAGGGGCGCCAGCATTTT

clone size: -
D gene: -
J gene: TRBJ1-1
CDR3 length: 13
V gene: TRBV2
CDR3 protein: CASRDTGNTEAFF
CDR3 DNA: TGTGCCAGCAGGGATACAGGGAACACTGAAGCTTTCTTT

clone size: many
D gene: -
J gene: TRBJ1-1
CDR3 length: 16
V gene: TRBV7-8
CDR3 protein: CASSPRRARRLEWAFF
CDR3 DNA: TGTGCCAGCAGCCCGAGGAGAGCTCGCCGGCTCGAGTGGGCTTTCTTT

clone size: -
D gene: TRBD1
J gene: TRBJ1-1
CDR3 length: 14
V gene: TRBV4-1
CDR3 protein: CASSQIGGLTEAFF
CDR3 DNA: TGCGCCAGCAGCCAAATAGGGGGCTTGACTGAAGCTTTCTTT

clone size: many
D gene: -
J gene: TRBJ2-3
CDR3 length: 12
V gene: TRBV30
CDR3 protein: CAWDRGTDTQYF
CDR3 DNA: TGTGCCTGGGACAGAGGCACAGATACGCAGTATTTT

clone size: few
D gene: -
J gene: TRBJ1-5
CDR3 length: 14
V gene: TRBV4-2
CDR3 protein: CASSQQGPNQPQHF
CDR3 DNA: TGTGCCAGCAGCCAACAGGGACCCAATCAGCCCCAGCATTTT

clone size: few
D gene: TRBD1
J gene: TRBJ1-6
CDR3 length: 12
V gene: TRBV6-1
CDR3 protein: CASRTTGVTLHF
CDR3 DNA: TGTGCCAGCAGGACGACAGGGGTGACCCTCCACTTT

clone size: many
D gene: TRBD1
J gene: TRBJ1-2
CDR3 length: 17
V gene: TRBV20-1
CDR3 protein: CSARAFGRTGFNYGYTF
CDR3 DNA: TGCAGTGCTAGAGCTTTCGGAAGGACAGGCTTTAACTATGGCTACACCTTC

clone size: many
D gene: -
J gene: TRBJ2-6
CDR3 length: 16
V gene: TRBV2
CDR3 protein: CASSFSQTSGANVLTF
CDR3 DNA: TGTGCCAGCAGTTTTTCACAGACCTCTGGGGCCAACGTCCTGACTTTC

clone size: many
D gene: -
J gene: TRBJ2-1
CDR3 length: 18
V gene: TRBV28
CDR3 protein: CASSSPRDSLSSYNEQFF
CDR3 DNA: TGTGCCAGCAGCTCCCCCCGGGACTCCCTGAGCTCCTACAATGAGCAGTTCTTC

clone size: many
D gene: TRBD1
J gene: TRBJ2-1
CDR3 length: 17
V gene: TRBV6-2/TRBV6-3
CDR3 protein: CASSYPEAGQEYNEQFF
CDR3 DNA: TGTGCCAGCAGTTACCCAGAGGCGGGACAGGAGTACAATGAGCAGTTCTTC

clone size: many
D gene: -
J gene: TRBJ1-2
CDR3 length: 16
V gene: TRBV20-1
CDR3 protein: CSARDVLAYPNYGYTF
CDR3 DNA: TGCAGTGCTAGAGATGTTTTAGCTTATCCTAACTATGGCTACACCTTC

clone size: many
D gene: -
J gene: TRBJ1-1
CDR3 length: 14
V gene: TRBV29-1
CDR3 protein: CSVAGQLLNTEAFF
CDR3 DNA: TGCAGCGTTGCCGGACAGCTTCTGAACACTGAAGCTTTCTTT